The 17 T cell receptor beta chains listed next were all sequenced from one sample in a study of blood T cell repertoires in COVID-19. Profiling relied on immunoSEQ multiplex PCR, and the TCRdb table lists in-frame clones only, not all of them. Of some 97,000 clones in the sample, approximately 91% were seen once. Sequences were obtained from peripheral blood. Source of these receptors: a woman between 55 and 75 years old with acute or convalescent COVID-19.

The rearrangement links TRBV2 to TRBJ1-2; TRBD1 is a possible D gene (5 bases). Germline lookup yields CDR1 SNHLY and CDR2 FYNNEI. The length of the CDR3 is 14 residues. V was cut by 6 bases and J by 0 bases, with 11 bases left in between. The chain's CDR3 is CASSRQNTNYGYTF. The CDR3, as DNA: TGTGCCAGCAGCCGACAGAACACTAACTATGGCTACACCTTC. The full variable domain, its missing parts supplied by reference TRBV2 and TRBJ1-2, is EPEVTQTPSHQVTQMGQEVILRCVPISNHLYFYWYRQILGQKVEFLVSFYNNEISEKSEIFDDQFSVERPDGSNFTLKIRSTKLEDSAMYFCASSRQNTNYGYTFGSGTRLTVV.

This chain links TRBV5-1 with TRBJ2-5, with D unclear. Germline assignment: CDR1 SGHRS and CDR2 YFSETQ. The CDR3 length is 13 residues. V was clipped by 1 base and J by 4 bases, with 8 bases between them. The CDR3: CASSLRPGETQYF. The CDR3 DNA reads TGCGCCAGCAGCTTGAGACCAGGAGAGACCCAGTACTTC.

Here the CDR3 reads CASRSQALNTEAFF. The CDR3 DNA is TGTGCCAGCAGAAGTCAGGCTTTGAACACTGAAGCTTTCTTT. The rearrangement links TRBV13 to TRBJ1-1; unclear D gene. Germline CDR1 is PRHDT and CDR2 is FYEKMQ (reference sequence). V was pared by 6 bases and J by 0 bases, with 11 bases between. The CDR3 is 14 residues long.

This chain links TRBV11-1 with TRBJ1-2, with D possibly TRBD1 on 6 matching bases. Per the germline V gene, CDR1 is SGHAT and CDR2 is FQDESV (reference sequence). This CDR3 contains 14 residues. Trimming stripped 4 bases from V and 8 bases from J, with 17 bases between. This chain's CDR3 is CASSYGAAGEGYTF. The CDR3 DNA follows: TGTGCCAGCAGCTACGGAGCGGCAGGGGAGGGCTACACCTTC. Combining the CDR3 with reference TRBV11-1 and TRBJ1-2 gives the whole variable domain EAEVAQSPRYKITEKSQAVAFWCDPISGHATLYWYRQILGQGPELLVQFQDESVVDDSQLPKDRFSAERLKGVDSTLKIQPAELGDSAMYLCASSYGAAGEGYTFGSGTRLTVV.

The rearrangement joins TRBV28 to TRBJ1-5, with D uncertain. The V end lost 4 bases, the J end lost 3 bases, and 19 bases lay between the germline ends. Germline assignment: CDR1 MDHEN and CDR2 SYDVKM. The CDR3 has 17 amino acids. As DNA, the CDR3 is TGTGCCAGCAGTTGGAGGGAAACAAGGGAACTCAATCAGCCCCAGCATTTT. It is translated as CASSWRETRELNQPQHF.

This clone appeared a few times. This chain connects TRBV7-2 to TRBJ1-3; D remains unclear. Trimming removed 0 bases at V and 4 bases at J, with 13 bases between. The CDR3 is made up of 16 amino acids. Germline V CDR1 and CDR2: SGHTA, FQGNSA. CDR3 sequence (DNA): TGTGCCAGCAGCTTAGCGCTTACTGGACTGGGAAACACCATATATTTT. The encoded protein is CASSLALTGLGNTIYF.

CDR3 nucleotide sequence: TGTGCCAGCAGTCCGGGACAGGGCTACGAGCAGTACTTC. This encodes CASSPGQGYEQYF. The gene calls are TRBV28 and TRBJ2-7, with 9 bases matching TRBD1. Germline V lookup: CDR1 MDHEN, CDR2 SYDVKM. The V gene end was trimmed by 5 bases and the J gene end by 3 bases; junction bases not matched to a gene: 2. The CDR3 has 13 amino acids.

V is TRBV3-1 (or the pseudogene TRBV3-2) and J is TRBJ1-1; tentative D call: TRBD1 (5 bases). Trimming shortened V by 3 bases and J by 0 bases, and 11 bases separated the two germline ends. CDR1 is LGHDT, CDR2 YNNKEL, per germline (reference sequence). The CDR3 totals 15 residues. The CDR3 DNA reads as TGTGCCAGCAGCCAGGGAACAGGATTGAACACTGAAGCTTTCTTT. Its protein is CASSQGTGLNTEAFF.

The chain employs TRBV5-1 and TRBJ1-3; D call uncertain. CDR3 length: 16 amino acids. Germline CDR1 SGHRS, CDR2 YFSETQ. V was clipped by 0 bases and J by 4 bases, with 14 bases between them. For the CDR3, the DNA is TGCGCCAGCAGCTTGGATCGGGGAGCTGGAGGAAACACCATATATTTT. It translates to CASSLDRGAGGNTIYF.

The chain is built from TRBV29-1 and TRBJ2-1; perhaps TRBD1 as D (6 bases). Trimming cost V 5 bases and J 2 bases, with 10 bases left between them. The CDR3 spans 13 residues. The V gene's germline CDR1 is SQVTM and CDR2 ANQGSEA. CDR3 coding DNA: TGCAGCGTTCGCAGGGGAACCTACAATGAGCAGTTCTTC. As protein: CSVRRGTYNEQFF.

CDR3 sequence: CASSVSWTNEKLFF. The CDR3 DNA sequence: TGTGCCAGCAGCGTGAGCTGGACTAATGAAAAACTGTTTTTT. J is TRBJ1-4 and V is TRBV9; D not resolved. The V gene's germline CDR1 is SGDLS and CDR2 YYNGEE. Trimming stripped 2 bases from V and 2 bases from J, with 7 bases between. CDR3 length equals 14 residues. The full variable domain, with the rest looked up from reference TRBV9 and TRBJ1-4, is DSGVTQTPKHLITATGQRVTLRCSPRSGDLSVYWYQQSLDQGLQFLIQYYNGEERAKGNILERFSAQQFPDLHSELNLSSLELGDSALYFCASSVSWTNEKLFFGSGTQLSVL.

The V gene is TRBV11-3, the J gene TRBJ2-3; D remains ambiguous. Trimming took 3 bases from V and 6 from J, leaving 7 bases between them. This CDR3 is 12 amino acids long. Germline values: CDR1 SGHNT, CDR2 YENEEA. The CDR3 coding sequence is TGTGCCAGCAGCTTCCCCGGGGATACGCAGTATTTT. Its protein is CASSFPGDTQYF. The full variable domain, completed using reference TRBV11-3 and TRBJ2-3, is EAGVVQSPRYKIIEKKQPVAFWCNPISGHNTLYWYLQNLGQGPELLIRYENEEAVDDSQLPKDRFSAERLKGVDSTLKIQPAELGDSAVYLCASSFPGDTQYFGPGTRLTVL.

The chain uses TRBV11-2 and TRBJ1-2, with D maybe TRBD1 (6 bases). The CDR3 length is 14 residues. Deletions cut 5 bases from V and 0 bases from J, with 10 bases between. In germline, CDR1 is SGHAT, CDR2 FQNNGV. This CDR3 reads CASSPGVPNYGYTF. CDR3 bases: TGTGCCAGCAGCCCAGGGGTTCCTAACTATGGCTACACCTTC.

This clone was detected only once. The chain combines TRBV10-3 with TRBJ2-1; perhaps TRBD2 as D (6 bases). This CDR3 region has 15 residues. The V end lost 3 bases, the J end lost 5 bases, and 14 bases lay between the germline ends. The V gene's germline CDR1 is ENHRY and CDR2 SYGVKD. The DNA for the CDR3 is TGTGCCATCAGTGACCTAGCGACTACTAACAATGAGCAGTTCTTC. Translating gives CAISDLATTNNEQFF.

The chain is built from TRBV27 and TRBJ1-2; D is undetermined. Trimming removed 5 bases at V and 8 bases at J, with 12 bases between. CDR3 length: 12 residues. Germline CDR1 reads MNHEY; CDR2 reads SMNVEV (reference sequence). CDR3 protein: CASSTRTGGYTF. CDR3 coding DNA: TGTGCCAGCAGTACCCGGACGGGAGGCTACACCTTC.

V gene TRBV5-4 combines with J gene TRBJ1-1; TRBD1 is a possible D gene (6 bases). The V gene's germline CDR1 is SGHNT and CDR2 YYREEE (reference sequence). Trimming removed 4 bases from V and 0 bases from J, with 13 bases in between. The CDR3 has 15 residues. The CDR3 is CASSAQQGMNTEAFF. Written as DNA, the CDR3 is TGTGCCAGCAGCGCACAACAGGGTATGAACACTGAAGCTTTCTTT.

The rearrangement uses TRBV18 and TRBJ1-4, with D unresolved. Per germline, CDR1 KGHSH and CDR2 LQKENI. The CDR3 is made up of 15 amino acids. Trimming removed 1 base from V and 1 base from J, with 7 bases in between. The CDR3 region has the DNA TGTGCCAGCTCACCACGGGAGGGAACTAATGAAAAACTGTTTTTT. It translates to CASSPREGTNEKLFF.